This TCR beta chain was documented in a study of blood T cell repertoires in COVID-19. The germline V gene encodes CDR1 SGHTA and CDR2 FQGNSA. J was trimmed by 9 bases and V by 1 base; bases with no gene match: 10. The CDR3 contains 16 residues. The data were produced by immunoSEQ multiplex PCR, yet TCRdb's version contains in-frame clones alone and is incomplete. The sample lists roughly 98,000 clones, 75% to 90% occurring once. The sequencing sample was made of peripheral blood. The TCR was taken from a human donor in a cohort sampled during active COVID-19. The gene calls are TRBV7-2 and TRBJ2-1; 9 positions agree with TRBD2. The CDR3 region is CASSLVSAGGFGEQFF. DNA of the CDR3: TGTGCCAGCAGCTTAGTCTCGGCGGGGGGGTTCGGTGAGCAGTTCTTC.